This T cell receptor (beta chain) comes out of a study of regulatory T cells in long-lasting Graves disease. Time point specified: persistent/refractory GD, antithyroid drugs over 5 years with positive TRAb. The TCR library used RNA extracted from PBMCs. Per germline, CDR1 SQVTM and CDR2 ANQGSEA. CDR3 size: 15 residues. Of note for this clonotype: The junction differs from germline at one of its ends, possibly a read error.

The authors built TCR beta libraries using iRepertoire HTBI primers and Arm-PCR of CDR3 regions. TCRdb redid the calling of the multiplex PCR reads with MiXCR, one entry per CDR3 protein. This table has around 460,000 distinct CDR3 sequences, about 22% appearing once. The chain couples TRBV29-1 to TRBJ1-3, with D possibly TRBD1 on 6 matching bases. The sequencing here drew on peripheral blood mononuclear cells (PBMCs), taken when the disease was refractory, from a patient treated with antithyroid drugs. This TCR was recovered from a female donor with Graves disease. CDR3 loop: CSVEARGYSGNTIYF. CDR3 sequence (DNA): TGTAGCGTTGAAGCAAGGGGGTACTCTGGAAACACCATATATTTT.